The 18 T cell receptor beta chains in this list originate from one sample, sequenced in a study of cytomegalovirus exposure and HLA in healthy donors. Both 60 Vbeta primers and 13 Jbeta primers went into the PCR. Generated by immunoSEQ multiplex PCR, the TCRdb table keeps only in-frame clones and is missing some. Among about 190,000 clones listed, 87% were seen once. The sample was PBMCs. The source of these receptors is a boy aged 2-15 years in good health and CMV-seronegative.

The V gene is TRBV14, the J gene TRBJ2-2, with TRBD2 matching over 13 bases. The germline gives CDR1 SGHDN, CDR2 FVKESK. The J segment lost 3 bases and the V segment lost 3 bases, leaving 16 bases of the junction unmatched. CDR3 size: 21 residues. CDR3 region: CASSHLDRTSGSPADTGELFF. DNA of the CDR3: TGTGCCAGCAGCCATTTAGATAGGACTAGCGGGAGCCCAGCGGACACCGGGGAGCTGTTTTTT.

V gene TRBV5-1 combines with J gene TRBJ1-1; TRBD1 matches at 9 bases. Germline V lookup: CDR1 SGHRS, CDR2 YFSETQ. J lost 4 bases, V lost 0 bases, and 4 bases had no gene match. The CDR3 extends over 15 amino acids. CDR3 in amino acids: CASSLVMTGGTEAFF. In DNA, the CDR3 is TGCGCCAGCAGCTTGGTGATGACAGGGGGCACTGAAGCTTTCTTT.

The chain employs TRBV9 and TRBJ2-3, with 8 bases lining up with TRBD2. V dropped 0 bases and J dropped 4; count of bases not matched to a gene: 10. The CDR3 has 17 amino acids. CDR1 SGDLS and CDR2 YYNGEE come from the germline V gene. The CDR3 region is CASSVVSNGGAADTQYF. CDR3 coding DNA: TGTGCCAGCAGCGTAGTCTCGAACGGGGGGGCCGCAGATACGCAGTATTTT.

V gene TRBV11-1 combines with J gene TRBJ2-2; D remains ambiguous. Germline V gives CDR1 SGHAT, CDR2 FQDESV (reference sequence). Trimming left V 5 bases short and J 3 bases short, with 13 bases between. CDR3 length: 15 residues. CDR3 in amino acids: CASSPAAQYTGELFF. The CDR3 bases are TGTGCCAGCAGCCCCGCGGCGCAGTACACCGGGGAGCTGTTTTTT.

V usage is TRBV2 and J usage is TRBJ2-7; tentative D call: TRBD1 (5 bases). Germline CDR1 and CDR2: SNHLY and FYNNEI. Trimming stripped 7 bases from V and 1 base from J, with 14 bases between. The CDR3 is made up of 14 amino acids. This chain's CDR3 is CASNFDSWSYEQYF. In nucleotides, the CDR3 is TGTGCCAGCAATTTCGACAGTTGGTCCTACGAGCAGTACTTC.

The chain has TRBV27 and TRBJ1-3; possible D gene TRBD1, 5 bases. The ends were cut back, 6 bases at V and 3 bases at J, with 12 bases in the middle. The CDR3 consists of 14 residues. In germline, CDR1 is MNHEY, CDR2 SMNVEV (reference sequence). The CDR3 DNA reads TGTGCCAGCAGCCCAGGGTTTCGTGGAAACACCATATATTTT. As protein: CASSPGFRGNTIYF.

This sequence joins TRBV28 and TRBJ2-7; the D gene is possibly TRBD2 (5 bases). Trimming pared 3 bases from V and 3 bases from J, leaving 12 bases between. The CDR3 spans 14 residues. Looked up from germline, CDR1 is MDHEN and CDR2 is SYDVKM. The CDR3 sequence: CASSFRGLVYEQYF. The CDR3 DNA sequence: TGTGCCAGCAGTTTTCGAGGGCTTGTCTACGAGCAGTACTTC.

This chain links TRBV18 with TRBJ2-7; 8 bases agree with TRBD1. This CDR3 has 15 residues. Germline CDR1 KGHSH, CDR2 LQKENI. V trimming: 5 bases; J trimming: 2 bases; junction bases outside the gene matches: 8. CDR3 nucleotide sequence: TGTGCCAGCTCAGGAACAGGGGGTCAAGCCTACGAGCAGTACTTC. Translating gives CASSGTGGQAYEQYF.

The rearrangement joins TRBV28 to TRBJ2-7; TRBD2 agrees at 7 bases. The CDR3 is made up of 18 amino acids. Trimming took 8 bases from V and 3 from J; bases not matched to a gene: 22. Germline V gives CDR1 MDHEN, CDR2 SYDVKM. The CDR3 spells CASPPAREPILGRYEQYF. DNA for the CDR3: TGTGCCAGCCCCCCAGCGCGGGAGCCCATATTGGGTCGCTACGAGCAGTACTTC.

This sequence joins TRBV5-1 and TRBJ1-1, with a possible D match to TRBD1 (5 bases). The germline CDR1 and CDR2 sequences are SGHRS and YFSETQ. The CDR3 is made up of 13 amino acids. V was pared by 3 bases and J by 1 base, with 7 bases between. The CDR3 spells CASSSQENTEAFF. DNA of the CDR3: TGCGCCAGCAGCTCACAGGAGAACACTGAAGCTTTCTTT.

The V call is TRBV10-1, the J call TRBJ2-3; D is undetermined. The length of the CDR3 is 13 residues. Germline V gene data show CDR1 as WNHNN and CDR2 as SYGVQD (reference sequence). Trimming cost V 4 bases and J 6 bases, with 11 bases left between them. This CDR3 reads CASSAGFMDTQYF. CDR3 DNA sequence: TGCGCCAGCAGTGCAGGCTTTATGGATACGCAGTATTTT.

V gene TRBV30 combines with J gene TRBJ1-2; the match to TRBD1 covers 9 bases. This CDR3 contains 14 residues. The V gene end was trimmed by 4 bases and the J gene end by 2 bases; junction bases not matched to a gene: 5. Per germline, CDR1 GTSNPN and CDR2 SVGIG (reference sequence). The DNA for the CDR3 is TGTGCCTGGACCCGGACAGGGGACAACTATGGCTACACCTTC. This codes for CAWTRTGDNYGYTF.

V is TRBV5-8 and J is TRBJ2-3; 10 nucleotides line up with TRBD2. From germline, CDR1 is SGHTS and CDR2 YDEGEE. This CDR3 is built from 16 residues. J lost 2 bases, V lost 3 bases, and 6 bases had no gene match. In DNA form, the CDR3 reads TGTGCCAGCAGCTCACGAGCGGGGGGGATCACAGATACGCAGTATTTT. Translated, it gives CASSSRAGGITDTQYF.

The chain joins TRBV15 to TRBJ1-3; the D gene is possibly TRBD1 (6 bases). Trimming removed 0 bases from V and 0 bases from J, with 6 bases in between. Per the germline V gene, CDR1 is LNHNV and CDR2 is YYDKDF (reference sequence). The CDR3 consists of 15 residues. Here the CDR3 reads CATSRDRGSGNTIYF. The CDR3 nucleotides are TGTGCCACCAGCAGAGACAGGGGCTCTGGAAACACCATATATTTT.

The genes are TRBV2 and TRBJ2-2; D is undetermined. Germline CDR1 reads SNHLY; CDR2 reads FYNNEI. This CDR3 is built from 15 residues. V dropped 4 bases and J dropped 4 bases, with 13 bases sitting between them. CDR3 sequence: CASSAVAPGTGELFF. Here the CDR3 DNA reads TGTGCCAGCAGTGCGGTGGCGCCGGGCACCGGGGAGCTGTTTTTT.

The genes are TRBV4-2 and TRBJ2-5; TRBD2 agrees at 7 bases. In germline, CDR1 is LGHNA, CDR2 YNFKEQ. V shed 1 base, J shed 5 bases, and the junction held 1 base outside the gene matches. The CDR3 has 13 amino acids. Written as DNA, the CDR3 is TGTGCCAGCAGCCAAGTGGGGGGGGAGACCCAGTACTTC. Protein product: CASSQVGGETQYF.

This chain uses TRBV21-1 with TRBJ1-6; the D call of TRBD1 is as the table states it, not checked on the DNA. TRBV21-1 is classified as a pseudogene. The CDR3 spans 14 residues. CDR3 protein: CASSQTGLTSPLHF. The CDR3 DNA is TGTGCCAGCAGCCAGACAGGCCTAACTTCACCCCTCCACTTT.

This clone was detected only a few times. The chain is built from TRBV19 and TRBJ1-5; D not resolved. V lost 7 bases and J lost 6, with 16 bases in between. The CDR3 is 14 amino acids. CDR1 LNHDA and CDR2 SQIVND come from the germline V gene (reference sequence). The CDR3 protein is CASIPPGGSQPQHF. CDR3 nucleotide sequence: TGTGCCAGTATCCCACCGGGAGGCTCTCAGCCCCAGCATTTT.